This T cell receptor beta chain was retrieved from a study of long-term antiretroviral therapy in people with HIV. Study information: In the earliest collections, sampling predates the 2015 immediate-ART recommendation by about a decade.

The assay, immunoSEQ v3.0, was run at survey level. Generated by immunoSEQ multiplex PCR, the TCRdb table keeps only in-frame clones and is missing some. The table lists about 11,000 clones, roughly three quarters of them singletons, with around 17% in the top ten. The sample in question was unsorted PBMCs, obtained at the start of antiretroviral therapy, before treatment. This receptor was taken from a man aged 25 to 45 with HIV.

CDR3 DNA sequence: TGTGCCAGCAGCTTAGCCGGCTCAGATACGCAGTATTTT. Translation: CASSLAGSDTQYF. The chain employs TRBV7-8 and TRBJ2-3; D remains unclear. Deletions cut 0 bases from V and 4 bases from J, with 5 bases between. Germline V lookup: CDR1 SGHVS, CDR2 FQNEAQ. The CDR3 is made up of 13 amino acids. Based on the CDR3 plus reference TRBV7-8 and TRBJ2-3, the full variable domain is GAGVSQSPRYKVAKRGQDVALRCDPISGHVSLFWYQQALGQGPEFLTYFQNEAQLDKSGLPSDRFFAERPEGSVSTLKIQRTQQEDSAVYLCASSLAGSDTQYFGPGTRLTVL.